Shown below are 4 T cell receptor beta chains from a single sample sequenced in a study of blood T cell repertoires in COVID-19 (dated by TCRdb to 2020 to 2021). Libraries were built with the immunoSEQ multiplex PCR assay. In its TCRdb copy, this immuneACCESS table keeps in-frame sequences only and misses some clones. Where compared with another copy, unresolved V genes explain less than half of these, and the others have no known cause. This sample lists a few hundred thousand clones; roughly 84% were detected once. Jointly, the top ten make up roughly a sixth of the sample. The sequencing sample was made of peripheral blood. The receptors were gathered from a man aged 50 to 59 with COVID-19, enrolled during active disease.

J is TRBJ2-7 and V is TRBV19; the D is unclear. The CDR3 loop spans 14 amino acids. Germline V CDR1 and CDR2: LNHDA, SQIVND (reference sequence). V was pared by 3 bases and J by 3 bases, with 12 bases between. The CDR3: CASSIRYALYEQYF. The CDR3 nucleotides are TGTGCCAGTAGTATCCGGTATGCCCTCTACGAGCAGTACTTC.

This clone has more than one count but fewer than ten. CDR3 DNA sequence: TGTGCCAGCAGCGCCGACAGGGGATCCTACAATGAGCAGTTCTTC. Protein: CASSADRGSYNEQFF. The chain has TRBV2 and TRBJ2-1; 8 bases match TRBD1. The CDR3 totals 15 residues. The junction had 5 bases not matched to a gene; V was cut back by 6 bases and J by 1 base. Germline V gene sequence: CDR1 SNHLY, CDR2 FYNNEI.

The chain is built from TRBV10-3 and TRBJ1-1; D perhaps matches TRBD1 (6 bases). The V end was cut by 8 bases, the J end by 1 base, with 17 bases between. The germline V gene has CDR1 ENHRY and CDR2 SYGVKD. The CDR3 runs 15 residues. Here the CDR3 DNA reads TGTGCCATCGCAGATACGGGACATTCGAACACTGAAGCTTTCTTT. This translates into CAIADTGHSNTEAFF.

This chain uses TRBV18 with TRBJ1-1, with D perhaps TRBD1 (6 bases). The CDR3 is 13 amino acids. Deletions cut 4 bases from V and 4 bases from J, with 10 bases between. Germline CDR1 reads KGHSH; CDR2 reads LQKENI. CDR3 sequence (DNA): TGTGCCAGCTCACTCAAACAGGGCACTGAAGCTTTCTTT. Its protein is CASSLKQGTEAFF.